A selection of T cell receptor beta chains follows, all from one sample in a study of shared clonotypes between healthy human individuals. The repertoire was sequenced with immunoSEQ multiplex PCR; TCRdb's copy has only in-frame clones and lacks some. The top ten clones hold under 2% of a sample with around 2,000,000 clones, roughly 91% of them seen once. The sample comprised naive CD8+ T cells from PBMCs. All receptors derive from a man younger than 30 in good health. Some clones in this sample may be carry-over from other donors' samples. Each CDR3 is given with its conserved first and last residue. Part of the rows lack a size; the others show once, few, many or a class for expanded clones.

j_gene | v_gene | abundance | CDR3aa
TRBJ2-7 | TRBV4-3 | . | CASSQDVGVQSLGEQYF
TRBJ1-2 | TRBV6-1 | . | CASSEYRGGYGYTF
TRBJ1-2 | TRBV27 | . | CASRRTYPGQALNGYTF
TRBJ2-2 | TRBV11-2 | . | CASSLGLATGELFF
TRBJ1-5 | TRBV15 | . | CATSRQGYDQPQHF
TRBJ1-1 | TRBV5-1 | once | CASSLGRGMNTEAFF
TRBJ2-7 | TRBV13 | . | CASSLGSGFEQYF
TRBJ2-5 | TRBV27 | . | CASSVRDREETQYF
TRBJ2-7 | TRBV7-8 | . | CASRNGLAGGPGYEQYF
TRBJ1-1 | TRBV28 | . | CASSGGLIGPMNTEAFF
TRBJ2-3 | TRBV11-3 | . | CASSSSPIGGATDADTQYF
TRBJ2-3 | TRBV28 | . | CASSFLAGGTDTQYF
TRBJ2-7 | TRBV27 | . | CASAGQRSYEQYF
TRBJ2-3 | TRBV7-2 | . | CASSRPRTSTDTQYF
TRBJ2-7 | TRBV13 | . | CASSFWTSGFSYEQYF
TRBJ1-4 | TRBV5-5 | . | CASSFGRGSEKLFF
TRBJ2-4 | TRBV9 | once | CASSSTGGSWGNIQYF
TRBJ2-3 | TRBV12-5 | once | CASGLAEYTQYF
TRBJ2-5 | TRBV27 | . | CASSLTSYETQYF
TRBJ2-7 | TRBV7-9 | . | CASSNSGASYEQYF
TRBJ2-1 | TRBV7-6 | . | CASGAGISYNEQFF
TRBJ2-3 | TRBV4-3 | . | CASSPGQGPDTQYF
TRBJ2-7 | TRBV19 | . | CASSIFGQGLYEQYF
TRBJ2-5 | TRBV6-6 | . | CASSYSITVQETQYF
TRBJ2-7 | TRBV7-3 | . | CASSTGVGHTYEQYF
TRBJ2-1 | TRBV11-2 | . | CASSLGSEQFF
TRBJ2-3 | TRBV7-2 | . | CASSLGDRTDTQYF
TRBJ2-5 | TRBV2 | once | CASSEGPLGLSGTQYF
TRBJ2-7 | TRBV6-4 | . | CASSDMAGEQYF
TRBJ2-3 | TRBV19 | . | CASSRGTSGWGTDTQYF
TRBJ2-7 | TRBV14 | . | CASRKDGYYEQYF
TRBJ2-7 | TRBV5-6 | . | CASSPQNLHEQYF
TRBJ2-1 | TRBV19 | . | CASSIPTLAGYSNEQFF
TRBJ1-5 | TRBV10-2 | . | CASSEPTGANQPQHF
TRBJ1-4 | TRBV9 | . | CASSVGTAFQEKLFF
TRBJ1-1 | TRBV27 | . | CASSLISWDMNTEAFF
TRBJ2-3 | TRBV25-1 | . | CASSESPSGGRARNTQYF
TRBJ2-1 | TRBV28 | . | CASSLSRGLAGNSYNEQFF
TRBJ2-7 | TRBV27 | . | CASRWGGLAGTFYEQYF
TRBJ1-1 | TRBV27 | . | CASSSTWHSGTEAFF
TRBJ1-5 | TRBV19 | . | CASSSTGGGNQPQHF
TRBJ1-4 | TRBV5-8 | once | CASSQGTEATNEKLFF
TRBJ1-4 | TRBV7-9 | . | CASSNMTGTLFF
TRBJ1-1 | TRBV7-9 | . | CASSHGPTTEAFF
TRBJ2-7 | TRBV27 | . | CASSTHRDLGEQYF